This TCR beta chain was identified in a study of response to subunit inactivated influenza vaccine. The trim removed 6 bases at V and 7 bases at J, leaving 2 bases unmatched. This CDR3 is built from 13 residues. Germline lookup yields CDR1 DFQATT and CDR2 SNEGSKA (reference sequence). TCRdb reprocessed the RT-PCR reads via MiXCR and lists one record per CDR3 protein. Among 590,000 or so distinct CDR3 sequences listed, 14% were seen once. This sample comprised PBMCs from blood, obtained 14 days before vaccination. The V gene is TRBV20-1, the J gene TRBJ2-1; TRBD2 aligns across 14 bases. This TCR came from a man over 45 who received an inactivated influenza vaccine. The CDR3 DNA reads TGCAGTGCGGGGACTAGCGGGAGTAATGAGCAGTTCTTC. It codes for CSAGTSGSNEQFF.